These T cell receptor beta chains were read from a single sample in a study of identical twins. TCRdb fed the 5' RACE reads into MiXCR, producing one record per CDR3 protein. The sample lists 120,000 to 150,000 distinct CDR3 sequences, roughly 3.3% seen once, with around 8% in the top ten. Sequenced material: memory T cells sorted from blood. The source is a man between 18 and 29 years old in good health. Each CDR3 is given with its conserved first and last residue. Each record gives: clone size, V gene, J gene, D gene, CDR3 DNA, CDR3 protein. A D gene is named only where the DNA matches it firmly. Sizes are listed as how often the clone was seen (once, few, many) or a class if it is expanded.

many	TRBV28	TRBJ2-3	-	TGTGCCAGCACCTCACCGAGGGGGGCGGGAACAGATACGCAGTATTTT	CASTSPRGAGTDTQYF
many	TRBV14	TRBJ1-6	-	TGTGCCAGCAGCCTGGTTGTCGGCAATTCACCCCTCCACTTT	CASSLVVGNSPLHF
few	TRBV15	TRBJ2-4	TRBD1	TGTGCCACCAGCAGAGGGGACAGGGCAAACATTCAGTACTTC	CATSRGDRANIQYF
few	TRBV6-1	TRBJ2-5	TRBD2	TGTGCCAGCATATCGGGACTAGCGGGAAGGGGAGAGACCCAGTACTTC	CASISGLAGRGETQYF
many	TRBV18	TRBJ2-1	TRBD2	TGTGCCAGCTCACCGGGACTAGCGGGAATAGAGCAGTTCTTC	CASSPGLAGIEQFF
many	TRBV12-3/TRBV12-4	TRBJ2-2	TRBD1	TGTGCCAGCAGTGGGGGACAGTGGAACACCGGGGAGCTGTTTTTT	CASSGGQWNTGELFF
many	TRBV29-1	TRBJ2-5	-	TGCAGCGTTGAGCGCAGACAAGAGACCCAGTACTTC	CSVERRQETQYF
many	TRBV4-2	TRBJ2-2	-	TGTGCCAGCAGCCAAGATGGTGGCGCCGGGGAGCTGTTTTTT	CASSQDGGAGELFF
many	TRBV7-8	TRBJ2-1	TRBD2	TGTGCCAGCAGCTTCGGGGAGGGACTCGAGCAGTTCTTC	CASSFGEGLEQFF
many	TRBV2	TRBJ2-1	TRBD1	TGTGCCAGCAGTGACAGGGGGATCGATGAGCAGTTCTTC	CASSDRGIDEQFF